This TCR beta chain is drawn from a study of blood T cell repertoires in COVID-19. About the study: T cells, B-cell-depleted T cells, or PBMCs supplied cDNA or gDNA.

CDR3 length: 17 residues. V lost 1 base, J lost 5 bases, and 18 bases lay in between. Per germline, CDR1 SGHTA and CDR2 FQGNSA. The data were produced by immunoSEQ multiplex PCR, yet TCRdb's version contains in-frame clones alone and is incomplete. The table includes 300,000 or so clones, 88% detected once. The TCR was taken from a woman in her 30s who had recovered from COVID-19. V is TRBV7-2 and J is TRBJ2-1; a possible D gene is TRBD1 (5 bases). Sequencing was done on a sample of peripheral blood. The CDR3 coding sequence is TGTGCCAGCAGCTTAGGTGGGGCAGGCACTATGGACAATGAGCAGTTCTTC. Translating gives CASSLGGAGTMDNEQFF. Complete variable domain (other parts from reference TRBV7-2 and TRBJ2-1): GAGVSQSPSNKVTEKGKDVELRCDPISGHTALYWYRQSLGQGLEFLIYFQGNSAPDKSGLPSDRFSAERTGGSVSTLTIQRTQQEDSAVYLCASSLGGAGTMDNEQFFGPGTRLTVL.